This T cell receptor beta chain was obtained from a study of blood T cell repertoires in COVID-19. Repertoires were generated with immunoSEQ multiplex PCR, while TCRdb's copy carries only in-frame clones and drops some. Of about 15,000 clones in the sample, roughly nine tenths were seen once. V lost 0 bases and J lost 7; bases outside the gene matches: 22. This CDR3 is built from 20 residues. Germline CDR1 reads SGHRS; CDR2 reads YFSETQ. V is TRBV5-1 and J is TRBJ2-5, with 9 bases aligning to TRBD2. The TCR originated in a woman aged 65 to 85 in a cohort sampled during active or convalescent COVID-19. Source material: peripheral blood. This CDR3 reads CASSLVPRSSGDSVRGTQYF. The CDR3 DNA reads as TGCGCCAGCAGCTTGGTTCCCAGGTCTAGCGGGGACTCTGTACGAGGGACCCAGTACTTC.